These 16 T cell receptor beta chains share one sample of origin, sequenced in a study of neurological immune-mediated disorders. TCRdb recomputed calls from the 5' RACE reads with MiXCR, one row per CDR3 protein. The sample yields more than 30,000 distinct CDR3 sequences, almost 7.5% seen once. The sequenced sample was CD4+ T cells from blood. Receptors originate from a man aged 45-60 years in good health.

At least ten counts were recorded for this clonotype. The chain couples TRBV20-1 to TRBJ2-7; weak D call: TRBD2 (6 bases). CDR1 and CDR2 from the germline V gene are DFQATT and SNEGSKA (reference sequence). Trimming removed 1 base from V and 6 bases from J, with 13 bases in between. The CDR3 contains 13 residues. CDR3 bases: TGCAGTGCTAGAGGTACCGGCGGGATCGAGCAGTACTTC. Its protein product is CSARGTGGIEQYF.

This clonotype was recorded many times. V and J are TRBV10-3 and TRBJ2-1; 9 bases are shared with TRBD2. The V segment lost 10 bases and the J segment 5 bases; nucleotides outside the gene matches: 12. This CDR3 spans 15 amino acids. Germline V CDR1 and CDR2: ENHRY, SYGVKD. In DNA, the CDR3 is TGTGCCACACAAGAGCGGGAGGTTGGGCACAATGAGCAGTTCTTC. As protein: CATQEREVGHNEQFF.

This clonotype was detected many times. The chain links TRBV7-2 to TRBJ1-5, with no clear D. The CDR3 totals 13 residues. V lost 2 bases, J lost 7 bases, and 9 bases lay in between. Germline CDR1 and CDR2: SGHTA and FQGNSA. The CDR3 coding sequence is TGTGCCAGCAGCTTATCGGAGCCCCAGCCCCAGCATTTT. As protein: CASSLSEPQPQHF.

This chain joins TRBV10-3 and TRBJ2-2; no definite D call. Per germline, CDR1 ENHRY and CDR2 SYGVKD. The CDR3 runs 15 residues. Trimming cost V 2 bases and J 7 bases, with 14 bases left between them. The CDR3 loop reads CAISEAADSGGELFF. The CDR3 coding sequence is TGTGCCATCAGTGAGGCAGCAGACTCGGGCGGGGAGCTGTTTTTT.

V gene TRBV27 combines with J gene TRBJ2-5; D call uncertain. Germline values: CDR1 MNHEY, CDR2 SMNVEV (reference sequence). The CDR3 runs 15 residues. V shed 3 bases and J shed 2 bases, with 13 bases lying between them. The chain's CDR3 is CASSLSFPDQETQYF. CDR3 nucleotides: TGTGCCAGCAGTTTGTCGTTCCCCGATCAAGAGACCCAGTACTTC.

This clonotype has at least ten counts. The chain couples TRBV5-1 to TRBJ2-5; D is unclear. The V end lost 0 bases, the J end lost 4 bases, and 13 bases lay between the germline ends. CDR1 SGHRS and CDR2 YFSETQ come from the germline V gene. This CDR3 is built from 15 residues. The CDR3 region is CASSLAAPGRETQYF. CDR3 sequence (DNA): TGCGCCAGCAGCTTGGCCGCCCCTGGGCGAGAGACCCAGTACTTC.

This clonotype was counted at least ten times. The DNA for the CDR3 is TGTGCCAGCAACGAGTTGACAGGGCTTCCCTACGAGCAGTACTTC. Translated, it gives CASNELTGLPYEQYF. The chain couples TRBV28 to TRBJ2-7; TRBD1 matches at 7 bases. CDR1 and CDR2 from the germline V gene are MDHEN and SYDVKM. Trimming took 7 bases from V and 2 from J; bases not matched to a gene: 11. This CDR3 contains 15 residues.

This clonotype was found many times. The gene calls are TRBV4-1 and TRBJ2-7; possible D gene TRBD1, 5 bases. From germline, CDR1 is MGHRA and CDR2 YSYEKL. Trimming stripped 0 bases from V and 6 bases from J, with 15 bases between. The CDR3 has 15 amino acids. The CDR3 spells CASSQDQGAWSEQYF. The DNA for the CDR3 is TGCGCCAGCAGCCAAGATCAGGGCGCCTGGAGCGAGCAGTACTTC.

This clonotype was picked up one time. Just one base apart from a much larger clone, this may be a read error. The chain recombines TRBV12-3 or TRBV12-4 with TRBJ1-1; no clear D gene. Trimming cost V 10 bases and J 4 bases, with 10 bases left between them. The CDR3 length is 11 residues. The CDR3 bases are TGTGCCAACACCGTTTTCACTGAAGCTTTCTTT. Translation gives CANTVFTEAFF.

This clonotype was seen ten or more times. The chain is built from TRBV5-1 and TRBJ2-3; D gene unclear. Germline loops: CDR1 SGHRS, CDR2 YFSETQ. V gave up 0 bases and J gave up 1 base, with 9 bases separating them. The CDR3 is 15 amino acids. The CDR3: CASSLGGVGTDTQYF. DNA for the CDR3: TGCGCCAGCAGCTTGGGAGGTGTCGGCACAGATACGCAGTATTTT.

This clonotype was observed at least ten times. The chain couples TRBV16 to TRBJ2-7; tentative D call: TRBD2 (5 bases). CDR3 size: 15 residues. CDR1 and CDR2 (germline): KGHSY, FQNENV. V lost 1 base and J lost 6, with 16 bases in between. The CDR3 spells CASSQFAGGFSEQYF. The CDR3 DNA reads TGTGCCAGCAGCCAATTCGCGGGTGGGTTTTCCGAGCAGTACTTC.

This clonotype was counted at least ten times. V and J are TRBV5-8 and TRBJ2-7; D may be TRBD1 (5 bases). CDR1 is SGHTS, CDR2 YDEGEE, per germline. The CDR3 is 16 residues long. V dropped 7 bases and J dropped 2 bases, with 22 bases sitting between them. CDR3 coding DNA: TGTGCCAGCCCCGACAGCCTTAGAGTCACCGCCTACGAGCAGTACTTC. Amino acids: CASPDSLRVTAYEQYF.

There are many counts of this clonotype. The rearrangement joins TRBV19 to TRBJ2-4; 7 bases map to TRBD2. Germline V gene sequence: CDR1 LNHDA, CDR2 SQIVND (reference sequence). This CDR3 is 15 amino acids long. V shed 5 bases, J shed 0 bases, and the junction held 4 bases outside the gene matches. The CDR3, as DNA: TGTGCCAGTAGTGGTGGGAGGGGAGCCAAAAACATTCAGTACTTC. This codes for CASSGGRGAKNIQYF.

This clonotype was seen at least ten times. This sequence joins TRBV18 and TRBJ1-6; D perhaps matches TRBD1 (5 bases). CDR3 size: 15 residues. Trimming stripped 3 bases from V and 7 bases from J, with 13 bases between. The germline gives CDR1 KGHSH, CDR2 LQKENI. CDR3 nucleotide sequence: TGTGCCAGCTCACCGGGACGGGAAACGAATTCACCCCTCCACTTT. It codes for CASSPGRETNSPLHF.

This clonotype was counted ten times or more. J is TRBJ2-6 and V is TRBV18, with no clear D. Germline CDR1 reads KGHSH; CDR2 reads LQKENI. This CDR3 is built from 18 residues. Between the trimmed V and J ends, which lost 0 bases and 0 bases, there was a span of 12 bases. CDR3 protein: CASSPPGTLSSGANVLTF. As DNA, the CDR3 is TGTGCCAGCTCACCACCAGGAACCCTTAGCTCTGGGGCCAACGTCCTGACTTTC.

This clonotype was counted at least ten times. The chain joins TRBV5-6 to TRBJ2-1; D possibly corresponds to TRBD1 (5 bases). This CDR3 is built from 12 residues. Deletions cut 1 base from V and 9 bases from J, with 8 bases between. The germline gives CDR1 SGHDT, CDR2 YYEEEE. CDR3 protein: CASSLIGAEQFF. The CDR3 DNA reads TGTGCCAGCAGCTTGATAGGGGCTGAGCAGTTCTTC.